This entry concerns a single T cell receptor beta chain. Its antigen is undetermined. Clones were sequenced by immunoSEQ multiplex PCR, and TCRdb holds only the in-frame ones, with some missing. The table lists over 130,000 clones, over 75% of them singletons, with approximately 4.5% in the top ten. Germline V gene sequence: CDR1 MDHEN, CDR2 SYDVKM. This CDR3 spans 12 amino acids. Trimming removed 11 bases at V and 8 bases at J, with 18 bases between. The data were obtained in a study of T cell responses to AZD1222 COVID-19 vaccine. Study conclusions and caveats: As reported, nearly half of all spike-specific TCRs target variant regions that are unmutated. Donor demographics were predominantly white British with a female majority; clonal diversity may be underestimated. Baseline serology detected seropositivity in only a handful of AZD1222 recipients.

The chain combines TRBV28 with TRBJ1-1; D possibly corresponds to TRBD1 (5 bases). Sequencing was performed on peripheral blood, taken on day 0 of AZD1222 vaccination. This receptor was obtained from an adult in good health. CDR3 DNA: TGTGCCTCCGGAGACAGCTGGTTGGAAGCTTTCTTT. It yields the protein CASGDSWLEAFF.